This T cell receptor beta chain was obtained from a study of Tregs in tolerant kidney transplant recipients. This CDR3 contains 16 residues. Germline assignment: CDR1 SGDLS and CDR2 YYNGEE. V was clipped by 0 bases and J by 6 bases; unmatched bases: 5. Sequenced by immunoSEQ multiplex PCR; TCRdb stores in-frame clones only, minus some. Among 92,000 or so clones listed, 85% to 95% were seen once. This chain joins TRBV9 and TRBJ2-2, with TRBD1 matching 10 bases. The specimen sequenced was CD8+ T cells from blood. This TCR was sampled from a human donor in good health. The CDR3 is CASSVGGQGVAGELFF. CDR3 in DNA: TGTGCCAGCAGCGTAGGAGGACAGGGGGTTGCCGGGGAGCTGTTTTTT.